These 4 T cell receptor beta chains share one sample of origin, sequenced in a study of T cell responses to AZD1222 COVID-19 vaccine. Produced via immunoSEQ multiplex PCR; TCRdb's table is partial and in-frame only. The profile shows tens of thousands of clones, 81% of them singletons. The source was peripheral blood, collected 28 days after the second AZD1222 dose. These receptor sequences come from an adult who received the AZD1222 COVID-19 vaccine.

This chain connects TRBV11-2 to TRBJ2-3; 10 nucleotides match TRBD2. CDR3 length equals 18 residues. After removal of 1 base from V and 3 bases from J, the junction contained 10 bases not matched to a gene. Per germline, CDR1 SGHAT and CDR2 FQNNGV. Here the CDR3 reads CASSLASGSIGGTDTQYF. CDR3 bases: TGTGCCAGCAGCTTAGCTAGCGGGAGTATTGGAGGGACAGATACGCAGTATTTT. The whole variable domain, remainder taken from reference TRBV11-2 and TRBJ2-3, is EAGVAQSPRYKIIEKRQSVAFWCNPISGHATLYWYQQILGQGPKLLIQFQNNGVVDDSQLPKDRFSAERLKGVDSTLKIQPAKLEDSAVYLCASSLASGSIGGTDTQYFGPGTRLTVL.

The sample holds one count of this clone. V and J are TRBV2 and TRBJ1-4; no clear D gene. CDR1 and CDR2 (germline): SNHLY, FYNNEI. V dropped 3 bases and J dropped 3 bases, with 8 bases sitting between them. CDR3 length: 14 residues. CDR3 region: CASSDYRANEKLFF. DNA of the CDR3: TGTGCCAGCAGTGATTATAGGGCTAATGAAAAACTGTTTTTT.

Here the CDR3 reads CASSGRDRGTDTQYF. CDR3 coding DNA: TGTGCCAGCAGCGGGCGGGACAGGGGCACAGATACGCAGTATTTT. The chain links TRBV11-2 to TRBJ2-3; 9 bases match TRBD1. This CDR3 comprises 15 residues. Germline CDR1 reads SGHAT; CDR2 reads FQNNGV. J was trimmed by 1 base and V by 5 bases; bases with no gene match: 4.

This clone was counted once. The chain carries TRBV12-3 or TRBV12-4 and TRBJ1-2; no clear D gene. The CDR3 loop spans 13 amino acids. Trimming pared 2 bases from V and 8 bases from J, leaving 12 bases between. CDR3 loop: CASSLNNLRGYTF. The DNA of the CDR3 is TGTGCCAGCAGTTTAAATAATTTACGGGGCTACACCTTC.